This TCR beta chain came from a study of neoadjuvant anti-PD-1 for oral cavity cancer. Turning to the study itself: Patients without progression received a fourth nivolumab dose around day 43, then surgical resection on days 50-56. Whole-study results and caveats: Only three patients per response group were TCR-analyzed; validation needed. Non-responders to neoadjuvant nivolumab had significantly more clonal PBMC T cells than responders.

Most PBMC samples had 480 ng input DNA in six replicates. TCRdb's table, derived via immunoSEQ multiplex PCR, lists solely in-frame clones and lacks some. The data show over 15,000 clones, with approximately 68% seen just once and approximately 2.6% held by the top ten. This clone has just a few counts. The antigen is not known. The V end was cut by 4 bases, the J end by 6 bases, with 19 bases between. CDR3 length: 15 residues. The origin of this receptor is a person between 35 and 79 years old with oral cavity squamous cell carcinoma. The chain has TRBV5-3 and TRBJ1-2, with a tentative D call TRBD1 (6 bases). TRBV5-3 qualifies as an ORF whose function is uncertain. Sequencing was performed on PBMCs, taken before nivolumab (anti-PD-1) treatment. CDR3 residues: CARSRDRSLGNGYTF. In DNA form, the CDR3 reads TGTGCCAGAAGCCGCGACAGGTCCTTGGGGAATGGCTACACCTTC.